The rows below give T cell receptor beta chains drawn from one sample of a study of T cell responses to AZD1222 COVID-19 vaccine. Here immunoSEQ multiplex PCR was the method, and the copy in TCRdb shows in-frame clones only, minus some. The sample lists roughly 130,000 clones; around 90% were seen once. The input for sequencing was peripheral blood, taken on day 0 of AZD1222 vaccination. The source of these receptors is an adult in good health. Both conserved end residues are part of each CDR3. Each record gives: CDR3 length, V gene, clone size, CDR3 protein. Not every row has a clone size; where given, it reads once, few, many or a size class.

CDR3 length: 14; V gene: TRBV29-1; clone size: .; CDR3 protein: CSVGSGVSYNEQFF
CDR3 length: 16; V gene: TRBV19; clone size: once; CDR3 protein: CASIDLPGWGNQPQHF
CDR3 length: 15; V gene: TRBV19; clone size: .; CDR3 protein: CASSIMQGSNQPQHF
CDR3 length: 15; V gene: TRBV19; clone size: few; CDR3 protein: CASSKWPGTAQPQHF
CDR3 length: 15; V gene: TRBV11-2; clone size: .; CDR3 protein: CASSLDLAGVHEQYF
CDR3 length: 14; V gene: TRBV11-3; clone size: .; CDR3 protein: CASSPLGSVAEAFF
CDR3 length: 15; V gene: TRBV6-5; clone size: .; CDR3 protein: CASIYLSGTYNEQFF
CDR3 length: 14; V gene: TRBV4-3; clone size: .; CDR3 protein: CASSQEASNTEAFF
CDR3 length: 14; V gene: TRBV7-9; clone size: .; CDR3 protein: CASSRDRDGNIQYF
CDR3 length: 16; V gene: TRBV5-5; clone size: .; CDR3 protein: CASSPTSGVYTGELFF
CDR3 length: 12; V gene: TRBV24-1; clone size: .; CDR3 protein: CATSDRGQPQHF
CDR3 length: 13; V gene: TRBV7-8; clone size: .; CDR3 protein: CASSSASALEQFF
CDR3 length: 15; V gene: TRBV6-4; clone size: .; CDR3 protein: CASSDDGGDTDTQYF
CDR3 length: 15; V gene: TRBV28; clone size: .; CDR3 protein: CASSLPRGVGNGYTF
CDR3 length: 12; V gene: TRBV10-3; clone size: .; CDR3 protein: CAISVSANVLTF
CDR3 length: 16; V gene: TRBV28; clone size: .; CDR3 protein: CASSFLAGALTGELFF
CDR3 length: 14; V gene: TRBV4-1; clone size: .; CDR3 protein: CASSQGGPFSTQYF
CDR3 length: 12; V gene: TRBV9; clone size: .; CDR3 protein: CASSVGVYGYTF